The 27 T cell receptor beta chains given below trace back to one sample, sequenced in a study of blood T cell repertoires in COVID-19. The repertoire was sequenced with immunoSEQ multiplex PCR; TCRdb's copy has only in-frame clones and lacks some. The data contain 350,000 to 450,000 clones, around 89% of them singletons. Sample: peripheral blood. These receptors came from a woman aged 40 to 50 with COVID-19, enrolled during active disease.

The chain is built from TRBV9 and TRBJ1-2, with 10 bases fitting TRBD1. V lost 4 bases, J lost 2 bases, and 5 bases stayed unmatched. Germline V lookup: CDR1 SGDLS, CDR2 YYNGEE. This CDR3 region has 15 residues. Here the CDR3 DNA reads TGTGCCAGCAGCTCAGACAGGGGGCGCAACTATGGCTACACCTTC. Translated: CASSSDRGRNYGYTF.

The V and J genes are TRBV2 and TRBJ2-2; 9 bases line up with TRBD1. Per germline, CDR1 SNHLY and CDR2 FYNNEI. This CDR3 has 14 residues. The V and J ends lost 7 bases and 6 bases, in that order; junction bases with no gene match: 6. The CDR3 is CASTRQGEAGELFF. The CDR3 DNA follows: TGTGCCAGCACGAGACAGGGGGAGGCCGGGGAGCTGTTTTTT.

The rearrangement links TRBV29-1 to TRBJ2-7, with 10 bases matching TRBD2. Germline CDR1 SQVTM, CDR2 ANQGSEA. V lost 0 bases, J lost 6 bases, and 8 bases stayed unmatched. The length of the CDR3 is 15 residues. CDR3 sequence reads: CSVEELGLAGVEQYF. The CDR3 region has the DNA TGCAGCGTTGAAGAATTGGGGCTAGCGGGAGTCGAGCAGTACTTC.

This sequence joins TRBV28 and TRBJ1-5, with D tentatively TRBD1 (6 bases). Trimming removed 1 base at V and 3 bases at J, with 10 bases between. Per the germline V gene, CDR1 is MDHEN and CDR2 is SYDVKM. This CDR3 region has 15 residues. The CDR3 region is CASSLFGTLNQPQHF. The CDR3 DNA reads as TGTGCCAGCAGTTTATTCGGGACACTCAATCAGCCCCAGCATTTT.

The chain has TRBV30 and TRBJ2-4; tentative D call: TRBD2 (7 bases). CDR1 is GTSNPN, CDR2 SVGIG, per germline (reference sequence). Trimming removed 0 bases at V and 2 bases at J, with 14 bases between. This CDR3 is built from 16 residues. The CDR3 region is CAWSVRGGASKNIQYF. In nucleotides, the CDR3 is TGTGCCTGGAGTGTGAGGGGGGGGGCCTCCAAAAACATTCAGTACTTC.

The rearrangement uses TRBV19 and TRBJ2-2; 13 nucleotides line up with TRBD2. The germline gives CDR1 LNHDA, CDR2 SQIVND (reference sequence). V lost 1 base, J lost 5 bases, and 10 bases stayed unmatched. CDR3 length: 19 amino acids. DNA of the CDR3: TGTGCCAGTAGTATAGGCGAACGCAAACTAGCGGGGGGGACCGGGGAGCTGTTTTTT. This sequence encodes CASSIGERKLAGGTGELFF.

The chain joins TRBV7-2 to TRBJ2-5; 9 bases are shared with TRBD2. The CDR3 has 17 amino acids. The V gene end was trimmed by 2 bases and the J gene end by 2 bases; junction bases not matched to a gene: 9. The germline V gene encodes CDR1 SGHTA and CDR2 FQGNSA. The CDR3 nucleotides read TGTGCCAGCAGCTTAAGGGGTCGCGGGGGGGTTCAAGAGACCCAGTACTTC. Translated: CASSLRGRGGVQETQYF.

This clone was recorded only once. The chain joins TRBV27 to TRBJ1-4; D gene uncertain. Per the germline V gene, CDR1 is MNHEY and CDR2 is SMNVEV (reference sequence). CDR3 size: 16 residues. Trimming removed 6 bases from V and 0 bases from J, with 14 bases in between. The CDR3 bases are TGTGCCAGCAGATATACCAGTTTTGCAACTAATGAAAAACTGTTTTTT. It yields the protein CASRYTSFATNEKLFF.

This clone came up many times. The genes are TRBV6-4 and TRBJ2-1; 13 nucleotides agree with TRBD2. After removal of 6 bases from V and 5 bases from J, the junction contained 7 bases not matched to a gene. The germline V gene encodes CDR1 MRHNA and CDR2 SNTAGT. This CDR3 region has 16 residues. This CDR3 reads CASSPRLAGGNNEQFF. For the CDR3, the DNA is TGTGCCAGCAGCCCAAGACTAGCGGGAGGCAACAATGAGCAGTTCTTC.

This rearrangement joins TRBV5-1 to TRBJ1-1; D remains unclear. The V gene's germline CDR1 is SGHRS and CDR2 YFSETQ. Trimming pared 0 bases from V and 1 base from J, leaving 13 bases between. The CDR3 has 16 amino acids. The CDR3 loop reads CASSLEPGLTNTEAFF. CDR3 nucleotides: TGCGCCAGCAGCTTGGAACCAGGTTTGACGAACACTGAAGCTTTCTTT. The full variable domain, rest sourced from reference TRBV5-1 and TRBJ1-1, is KAGVTQTPRYLIKTRGQQVTLSCSPISGHRSVSWYQQTPGQGLQFLFEYFSETQRNKGNFPGRFSGRQFSNSRSEMNVSTLELGDSALYLCASSLEPGLTNTEAFFGQGTRLTVV.

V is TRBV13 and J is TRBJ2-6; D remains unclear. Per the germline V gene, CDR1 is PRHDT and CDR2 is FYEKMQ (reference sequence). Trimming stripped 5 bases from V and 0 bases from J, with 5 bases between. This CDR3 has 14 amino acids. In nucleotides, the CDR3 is TGTGCCAGCAGCCCATCCTCTGGGGCCAACGTCCTGACTTTC. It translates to CASSPSSGANVLTF.

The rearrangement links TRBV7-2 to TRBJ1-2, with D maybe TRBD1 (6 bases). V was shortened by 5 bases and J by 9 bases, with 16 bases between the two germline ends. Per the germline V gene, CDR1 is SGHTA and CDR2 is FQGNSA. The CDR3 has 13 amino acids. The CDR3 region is CASSNPRGHRYTF. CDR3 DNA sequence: TGTGCCAGCAGCAACCCGAGGGGACATCGCTACACCTTC.

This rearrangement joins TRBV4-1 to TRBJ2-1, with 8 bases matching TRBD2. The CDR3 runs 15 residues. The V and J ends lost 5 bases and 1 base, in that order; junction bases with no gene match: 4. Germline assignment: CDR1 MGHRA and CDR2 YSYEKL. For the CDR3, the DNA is TGCGCCAGCAGCTATCAGCGGGAGTCCTACAATGAGCAGTTCTTC. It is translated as CASSYQRESYNEQFF.

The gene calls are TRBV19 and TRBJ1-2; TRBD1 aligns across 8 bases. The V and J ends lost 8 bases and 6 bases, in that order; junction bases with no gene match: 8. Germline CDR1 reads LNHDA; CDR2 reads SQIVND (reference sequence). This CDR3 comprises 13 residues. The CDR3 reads CASGHGQGDGYTF. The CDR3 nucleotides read TGTGCCAGTGGCCACGGACAGGGAGATGGCTACACCTTC.

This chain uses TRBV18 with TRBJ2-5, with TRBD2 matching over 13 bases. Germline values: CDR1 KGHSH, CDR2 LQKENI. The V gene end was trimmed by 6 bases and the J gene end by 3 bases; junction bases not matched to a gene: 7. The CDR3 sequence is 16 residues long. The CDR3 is CASSPRLAGGEETQYF. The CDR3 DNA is TGTGCCAGCTCCCCTAGACTAGCGGGAGGTGAAGAGACCCAGTACTTC.

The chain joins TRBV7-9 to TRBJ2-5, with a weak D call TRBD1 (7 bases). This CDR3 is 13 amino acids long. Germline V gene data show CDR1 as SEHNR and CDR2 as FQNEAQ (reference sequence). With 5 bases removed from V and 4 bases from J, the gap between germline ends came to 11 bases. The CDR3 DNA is TGTGCCAGCAGCCCTCAGGGGGGAGAGACCCAGTACTTC. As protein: CASSPQGGETQYF.

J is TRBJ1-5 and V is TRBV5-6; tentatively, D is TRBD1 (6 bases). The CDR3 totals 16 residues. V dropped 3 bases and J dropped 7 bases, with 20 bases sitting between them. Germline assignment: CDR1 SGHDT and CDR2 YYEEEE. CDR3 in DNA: TGTGCCAGCAGCTGGGGGGGGCAGGCTTCTACCCAGCCCCAGCATTTT. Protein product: CASSWGGQASTQPQHF.

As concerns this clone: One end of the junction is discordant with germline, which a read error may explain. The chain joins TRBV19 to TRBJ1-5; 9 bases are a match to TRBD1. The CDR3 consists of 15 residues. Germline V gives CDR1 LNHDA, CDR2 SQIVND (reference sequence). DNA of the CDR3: TGTGCCAGTAGGATAGGGGACAGGGCGAATCAGCCCCAGCATTTT. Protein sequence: CASRIGDRANQPQHF.

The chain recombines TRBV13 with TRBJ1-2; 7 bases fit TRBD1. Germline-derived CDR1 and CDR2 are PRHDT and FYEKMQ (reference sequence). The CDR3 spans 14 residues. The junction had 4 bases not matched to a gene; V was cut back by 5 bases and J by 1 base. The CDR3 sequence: CASSLGQNNYGYTF. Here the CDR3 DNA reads TGTGCCAGCAGCCTGGGACAGAATAACTATGGCTACACCTTC.

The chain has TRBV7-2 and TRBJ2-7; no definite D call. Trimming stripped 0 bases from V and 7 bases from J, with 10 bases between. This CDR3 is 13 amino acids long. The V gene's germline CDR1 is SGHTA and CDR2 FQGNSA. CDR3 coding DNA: TGTGCCAGCAGCTTAGCTCGAGTCGGGGAGCAGTACTTC. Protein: CASSLARVGEQYF.

In nucleotides, the CDR3 is TGTGCCACCAGTGGTGGCCAGGGCTCCTACAATGAGCAGTTCTTC. It codes for CATSGGQGSYNEQFF. The chain uses TRBV24-1 and TRBJ2-1, with D possibly being TRBD1 (5 bases). The V end was cut by 5 bases, the J end by 0 bases, with 10 bases between. The V gene's germline CDR1 is KGHDR and CDR2 SFDVKD. The CDR3 spans 15 residues.

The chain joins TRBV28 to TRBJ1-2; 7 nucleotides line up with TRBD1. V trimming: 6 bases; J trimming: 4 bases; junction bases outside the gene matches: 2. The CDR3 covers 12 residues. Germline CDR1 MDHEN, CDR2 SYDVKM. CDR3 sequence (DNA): TGTGCCAGCAGGGGACAGATCTATGGCTACACCTTC. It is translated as CASRGQIYGYTF.

The CDR3 sequence: CASSANPGIPYYGYTF. CDR3 sequence (DNA): TGTGCCAGCAGTGCCAACCCAGGAATCCCTTACTATGGCTACACCTTC. The V and J genes are TRBV6-4 and TRBJ1-2; D gene unclear. The V gene's germline CDR1 is MRHNA and CDR2 SNTAGT. V lost 4 bases to trimming and J lost 3 bases, with 18 bases between them. The CDR3 runs 16 residues.

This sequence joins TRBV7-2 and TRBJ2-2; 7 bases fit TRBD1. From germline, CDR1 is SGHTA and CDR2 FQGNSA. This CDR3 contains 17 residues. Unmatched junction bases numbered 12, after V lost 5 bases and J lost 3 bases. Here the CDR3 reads CASSTRHRGRDTGELFF. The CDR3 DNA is TGTGCCAGCAGCACCCGACACAGGGGCAGGGACACCGGGGAGCTGTTTTTT.

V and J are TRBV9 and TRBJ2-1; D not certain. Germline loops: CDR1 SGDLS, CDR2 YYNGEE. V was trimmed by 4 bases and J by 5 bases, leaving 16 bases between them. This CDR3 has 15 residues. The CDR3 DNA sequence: TGTGCCAGCAGCCCATACGTATCGGGTGACAATGAGCAGTTCTTC. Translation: CASSPYVSGDNEQFF.

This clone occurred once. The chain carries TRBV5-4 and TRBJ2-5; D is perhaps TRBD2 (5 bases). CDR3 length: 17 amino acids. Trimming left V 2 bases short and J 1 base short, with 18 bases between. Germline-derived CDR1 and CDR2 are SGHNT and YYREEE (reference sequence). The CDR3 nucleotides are TGTGCCAGCAGCTTAGGCCCACTAGGACGGGGCCAAGAGACCCAGTACTTC. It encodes CASSLGPLGRGQETQYF.

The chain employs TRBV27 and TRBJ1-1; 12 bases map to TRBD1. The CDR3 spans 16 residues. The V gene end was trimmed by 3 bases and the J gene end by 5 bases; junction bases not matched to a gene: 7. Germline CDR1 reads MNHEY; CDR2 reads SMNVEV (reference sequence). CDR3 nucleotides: TGTGCCAGCAGTTTGGCGGGACAGGGGGCAAGTACTGAAGCTTTCTTT. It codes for CASSLAGQGASTEAFF.